The source of this T cell receptor beta chain is a study of blood T cell repertoires in COVID-19. Study-level information: Donors in the United States, Italy and Spain gave samples during acute or convalescent COVID-19.

TCRdb keeps only in-frame clones here, not all; method: immunoSEQ multiplex PCR. The sample has fewer than 700,000 clones; 85% to 90% are singletons. The sequenced sample consisted of peripheral blood. This TCR derives from a woman in her 50s with COVID-19, enrolled during active disease.

In nucleotides, the CDR3 is TGTGCCATCAGTGAGCTCCCGGGGATGAGATACGAGCAGTACTTC. As protein: CAISELPGMRYEQYF. The chain links TRBV10-3 to TRBJ2-7; weak D call: TRBD2 (5 bases). Germline CDR1 ENHRY, CDR2 SYGVKD. The CDR3 contains 15 residues. Trimming removed 2 bases at V and 4 bases at J, with 15 bases between.